One and the same sample provided the 30 T cell receptor beta chains below, sequenced in a study of graft-versus-host responses after intestinal transplantation. For these receptors, no antigen is known. Generated by immunoSEQ multiplex PCR, the TCRdb table keeps only in-frame clones and is missing some. The data show 90,000 to 130,000 clones, approximately 92% seen once. The sample was unstimulated CD8+ T cells sorted from spleen or lymph node cells, taken before intestinal transplant. The receptors originated from a human donor who received an intestinal transplant.

The rearrangement joins TRBV5-6 to TRBJ2-1; TRBD2 aligns across 11 bases. The length of the CDR3 is 16 residues. The germline gives CDR1 SGHDT, CDR2 YYEEEE. J was trimmed by 7 bases and V by 0 bases; bases with no gene match: 6. For the CDR3, the DNA is TGTGCCAGCAGCTTGGTTGGTAGCGGGAGGGCGAATGAGCAGTTCTTC. Translated, it gives CASSLVGSGRANEQFF. The full variable domain, in which reference TRBV5-6 and TRBJ2-1 provide the parts outside the CDR3, is DAGVTQSPTHLIKTRGQQVTLRCSPKSGHDTVSWYQQALGQGPQFIFQYYEEEERQRGNFPDRFSGHQFPNYSSELNVNALLLGDSALYLCASSLVGSGRANEQFFGPGTRLTVL.

This clone was seen just once. V gene TRBV7-8 combines with J gene TRBJ1-1; D unresolved. Germline V CDR1 and CDR2: SGHVS, FQNEAQ. The CDR3 extends over 14 amino acids. Between the trimmed V and J ends, which lost 3 bases and 5 bases, there was a span of 13 bases. DNA of the CDR3: TGTGCCAGCAGCTTGGCGAAGGGTCGAACTGAAGCTTTCTTT. This codes for CASSLAKGRTEAFF.

The chain has TRBV28 and TRBJ2-1; tentative D call: TRBD2 (6 bases). V was pared by 5 bases and J by 0 bases, with 11 bases between. Germline V gene sequence: CDR1 MDHEN, CDR2 SYDVKM. The CDR3 covers 15 residues. CDR3: CASSEGLTSYNEQFF. As DNA, the CDR3 is TGTGCCAGCAGTGAAGGACTAACCTCCTACAATGAGCAGTTCTTC.

The V and J genes are TRBV7-8 and TRBJ2-1; no definite D call. CDR1 is SGHVS, CDR2 FQNEAQ, per germline. The CDR3 length is 15 residues. Deletions cut 2 bases from V and 6 bases from J, with 14 bases between. This CDR3 reads CASSLYLVEINEQFF. The CDR3, as DNA: TGTGCCAGCAGCTTATATCTAGTGGAAATCAATGAGCAGTTCTTC.

This chain joins TRBV30 and TRBJ2-3; 11 bases map to TRBD2. The CDR3 is 16 residues long. J was trimmed by 0 bases and V by 0 bases; bases with no gene match: 2. Germline V CDR1 and CDR2: GTSNPN, SVGIG (reference sequence). The CDR3, as DNA: TGTGCCTGGAGTGTGGGGACTAGCGGTAGCACAGATACGCAGTATTTT. Amino acids: CAWSVGTSGSTDTQYF.

The chain combines TRBV27 with TRBJ1-1; unclear D gene. This CDR3 is 13 amino acids long. Trimming cost V 6 bases and J 5 bases, with 13 bases left between them. The germline CDR1 and CDR2 sequences are MNHEY and SMNVEV (reference sequence). Written as DNA, the CDR3 is TGTGCCAGCAGCCCTACGGTTGGGACTGAAGCTTTCTTT. Amino acid sequence: CASSPTVGTEAFF.

The chain has TRBV9 and TRBJ1-1; tentative D call: TRBD1 (5 bases). The V and J ends lost 3 bases and 1 base respectively, with 10 bases between them. This CDR3 contains 14 residues. Germline V CDR1 and CDR2: SGDLS, YYNGEE. CDR3 nucleotides: TGTGCCAGCAGCGCGGGGCAGAAGAACACTGAAGCTTTCTTT. Its translation: CASSAGQKNTEAFF.

V and J are TRBV27 and TRBJ1-5; D ambiguous. The germline CDR1 and CDR2 sequences are MNHEY and SMNVEV (reference sequence). The germline V and J ends were trimmed by 0 bases and 0 bases, with 9 bases remaining between them. This CDR3 is built from 16 residues. The CDR3 bases are TGTGCCAGCAGTTTATCGGGCAGCTATAGCAATCAGCCCCAGCATTTT. It codes for CASSLSGSYSNQPQHF.

The chain has TRBV6-5 and TRBJ2-1; unclear D gene. This CDR3 is built from 15 residues. Trimming shortened V by 6 bases and J by 1 base, and 13 bases separated the two germline ends. The germline gives CDR1 MNHEY, CDR2 SVGAGI. For the CDR3, the DNA is TGTGCCAGCAGCCGAGGAACTACTTCCTACAATGAGCAGTTCTTC. Its translation: CASSRGTTSYNEQFF.

The chain links TRBV6-5 to TRBJ1-1; D unresolved. The CDR3 extends over 14 amino acids. CDR1 MNHEY and CDR2 SVGAGI come from the germline V gene. Trimming cost V 2 bases and J 1 base, with 8 bases left between them. CDR3 DNA: TGTGCCAGCAGTTACGGGCAGACGAACACTGAAGCTTTCTTT. It yields the protein CASSYGQTNTEAFF.

The V and J genes are TRBV4-1 and TRBJ2-3; D uncertain. In germline, CDR1 is MGHRA, CDR2 YSYEKL. The CDR3 contains 15 residues. Trimming stripped 3 bases from V and 1 base from J, with 11 bases between. The DNA for the CDR3 is TGCGCCAGCAGCCAGCCTCCGGATGGCACAGATACGCAGTATTTT. As protein: CASSQPPDGTDTQYF.

V usage is TRBV5-1 and J usage is TRBJ2-5, with D unclear. Between the trimmed V and J ends, which lost 0 bases and 1 base, there was a span of 16 bases. The CDR3 runs to 17 residues. In germline, CDR1 is SGHRS, CDR2 YFSETQ. The CDR3: CASSLGSWAGLQETQYF. DNA for the CDR3: TGCGCCAGCAGCTTGGGCTCTTGGGCAGGCCTCCAAGAGACCCAGTACTTC.

This chain joins TRBV6-5 and TRBJ2-1, with 7 positions matching TRBD2. The CDR3 is made up of 14 amino acids. The junction had 13 bases not matched to a gene; V was cut back by 9 bases and J by 8 bases. Per the germline V gene, CDR1 is MNHEY and CDR2 is SVGAGI. In nucleotides, the CDR3 is TGTGCCAGTGGATCGGGCGGGAGAGGCTATGAGCAGTTCTTC. It is translated as CASGSGGRGYEQFF.

This chain links TRBV5-6 with TRBJ2-3; D is possibly TRBD2 (6 bases). Trimming stripped 0 bases from V and 2 bases from J, with 19 bases between. This CDR3 spans 18 amino acids. Germline assignment: CDR1 SGHDT and CDR2 YYEEEE. The CDR3: CASSLGSSAWVATDTQYF. The DNA of the CDR3 is TGTGCCAGCAGCTTGGGTTCTAGCGCGTGGGTGGCCACAGATACGCAGTATTTT.

The sample holds one count of this clone. V is TRBV27 and J is TRBJ2-7, with 7 bases that match TRBD1. Trimming at V came to 4 bases and at J to 0 bases, leaving 6 bases not matched to a gene. The CDR3 runs 15 residues. Germline V gene lookup returns CDR1 MNHEY and CDR2 SMNVEV (reference sequence). The CDR3 DNA sequence: TGTGCCAGCAGTTCAGGGGACAGAGCCTCCTACGAGCAGTACTTC. Its translation is CASSSGDRASYEQYF.

This rearrangement joins TRBV19 to TRBJ2-1; 8 bases agree with TRBD2. Germline CDR1 and CDR2: LNHDA and SQIVND (reference sequence). J lost 2 bases, V lost 2 bases, and 8 bases had no gene match. This CDR3 contains 17 residues. The CDR3 nucleotides read TGTGCCAGTAGTATAAGGGGACGGGAGGGGACCTACAATGAGCAGTTCTTC. Protein sequence: CASSIRGREGTYNEQFF.

The CDR3 protein is CASGGGQPQHF. CDR3 coding DNA: TGTGCCAGTGGAGGGGGGCAGCCCCAGCATTTT. The chain links TRBV10-3 to TRBJ1-5; D possibly corresponds to TRBD1 (6 bases). The CDR3 has 11 residues. Trimming removed 10 bases from V and 7 bases from J, with 11 bases in between. Germline CDR1 ENHRY, CDR2 SYGVKD.

V usage is TRBV11-2 and J usage is TRBJ1-5; tentatively, D is TRBD1 (5 bases). CDR1 is SGHAT, CDR2 FQNNGV, per germline. V was cut by 3 bases and J by 0 bases, with 15 bases left in between. The CDR3 extends over 17 amino acids. The CDR3, as DNA: TGTGCCAGCAGCTTGGGACTGGGGGATTATAGCAATCAGCCCCAGCATTTT. It encodes CASSLGLGDYSNQPQHF.

Here the CDR3 DNA reads TGCGCCAGCAGCTTGGCGTCACATAATACGCAGTATTTT. This translates into CASSLASHNTQYF. V and J are TRBV5-1 and TRBJ2-3, with unresolved D. The ends were cut back, 0 bases at V and 7 bases at J, with 9 bases in the middle. The CDR3 is made up of 13 amino acids. The V gene's germline CDR1 is SGHRS and CDR2 YFSETQ. The complete variable domain, with remaining parts taken from reference TRBV5-1 and TRBJ2-3, reads KAGVTQTPRYLIKTRGQQVTLSCSPISGHRSVSWYQQTPGQGLQFLFEYFSETQRNKGNFPGRFSGRQFSNSRSEMNVSTLELGDSALYLCASSLASHNTQYFGPGTRLTVL.

In DNA, the CDR3 is TGCGCCAGCAGCCAAGTTGAGGGTGGGAAAGCTTTCTTT. Translation gives CASSQVEGGKAFF. The rearrangement uses TRBV4-1 and TRBJ1-1, with D unresolved. The CDR3 totals 13 residues. Germline loops: CDR1 MGHRA, CDR2 YSYEKL. Trimming removed 1 base at V and 9 bases at J, with 12 bases between.

This clone was observed once. This chain's CDR3 is CASQFGTAGTDTQYF. The CDR3, as DNA: TGCGCCAGCCAATTCGGGACAGCTGGCACAGATACGCAGTATTTT. V is TRBV5-1 and J is TRBJ2-3; 7 bases are shared with TRBD1. The CDR3 length is 15 residues. Germline CDR1 SGHRS, CDR2 YFSETQ. J lost 1 base, V lost 7 bases, and 9 bases had no gene match.

This chain uses TRBV5-6 with TRBJ2-7, with D possibly being TRBD2 (6 bases). Trimming removed 5 bases at V and 6 bases at J, with 15 bases between. Germline values: CDR1 SGHDT, CDR2 YYEEEE. This CDR3 contains 13 residues. Here the CDR3 reads CASRSREVTEQYF. As DNA, the CDR3 is TGTGCCAGCAGATCGAGGGAGGTCACCGAGCAGTACTTC.

This CDR3 is CASSLETAGRYNEQFF. The CDR3, as DNA: TGTGCCAGCAGCCTCGAAACTGCGGGACGCTACAATGAGCAGTTCTTC. The V call is TRBV11-2, the J call TRBJ2-1; weak D call: TRBD2 (6 bases). V lost 5 bases, J lost 3 bases, and 17 bases lay in between. This CDR3 has 16 amino acids. The germline V gene encodes CDR1 SGHAT and CDR2 FQNNGV.

V and J are TRBV10-3 and TRBJ2-7; D is unresolved. V was trimmed by 0 bases and J by 2 bases, leaving 2 bases between them. The CDR3 is made up of 12 amino acids. The V gene's germline CDR1 is ENHRY and CDR2 SYGVKD. CDR3 loop: CAISESPYEQYF. For the CDR3, the DNA is TGTGCCATCAGTGAGTCCCCCTACGAGCAGTACTTC.

This rearrangement joins TRBV30 to TRBJ2-3; D ambiguous. The CDR3 runs 12 residues. Trimming removed 5 bases at V and 2 bases at J, with 8 bases between. The germline V gene has CDR1 GTSNPN and CDR2 SVGIG (reference sequence). The CDR3 DNA follows: TGTGCCTGGGACGAGAACACAGATACGCAGTATTTT. It translates to CAWDENTDTQYF. The full variable domain, completed using reference TRBV30 and TRBJ2-3, is SQTIHQWPATLVQPVGSPLSLECTVEGTSNPNLYWYRQAAGRGLQLLFYSVGIGQISSEVPQNLSASRPQDRQFILSSKKLLLSDSGFYLCAWDENTDTQYFGPGTRLTVL.

The chain is built from TRBV15 and TRBJ1-5; the D is unclear. V was cut by 1 base and J by 3 bases, with 7 bases left in between. This CDR3 has 14 amino acids. Germline V gives CDR1 LNHNV, CDR2 YYDKDF (reference sequence). CDR3 nucleotide sequence: TGTGCCACCAGCAGAGCAGGTTACAATCAGCCCCAGCATTTT. The encoded protein is CATSRAGYNQPQHF.

This clone has a single count. Other DNA sequences from this sample encode an identical CDR3 as well. The genes are TRBV27 and TRBJ1-5; D remains ambiguous. Trimming took off 0 bases at V and 3 bases at J, with 6 bases between the two ends. CDR1 is MNHEY and CDR2 is SMNVEV in the germline V gene (reference sequence). This CDR3 has 14 amino acids. The CDR3 sequence is CASSLSGINQPQHF. The CDR3 DNA follows: TGTGCCAGCAGTTTATCCGGAATCAATCAGCCCCAGCATTTT.

The chain recombines TRBV28 with TRBJ2-1; 10 positions agree with TRBD2. V lost 6 bases to trimming and J lost 9 bases; unmatched junction nucleotides: 17. The CDR3 sequence is 17 residues long. The germline V gene has CDR1 MDHEN and CDR2 SYDVKM. Here the CDR3 DNA reads TGTGCCAGCAGCAAACTTTATGGGCTAGCGGGAGTGAGTGAGCAGTTCTTC. It translates to CASSKLYGLAGVSEQFF.

The gene calls are TRBV2 and TRBJ2-4; D call uncertain. The CDR3 runs 14 residues. Per the germline V gene, CDR1 is SNHLY and CDR2 is FYNNEI. Trimming removed 8 bases at V and 0 bases at J, with 11 bases between. Here the CDR3 DNA reads TGTGCCAGCGTTAGTAACGTAGCCAAAAACATTCAGTACTTC. This encodes CASVSNVAKNIQYF.

The CDR3 here is CASSLMTGEETQYF. Here the CDR3 DNA reads TGTGCCAGCAGCCTAATGACAGGGGAAGAGACCCAGTACTTC. The J gene is TRBJ2-5, the V gene TRBV14; 8 nucleotides match TRBD1. Germline CDR1 reads SGHDN; CDR2 reads FVKESK. This CDR3 is built from 14 residues. Trimming cost V 4 bases and J 3 bases; bases outside gene matches: 4. Looking up the rest from reference TRBV14 and TRBJ2-5 gives the full variable domain: EAGVTQFPSHSVIEKGQTVTLRCDPISGHDNLYWYRRVMGKEIKFLLHFVKESKQDESGMPNNRFLAERTGGTYSTLKVQPAELEDSGVYFCASSLMTGEETQYFGPGTRLLVL.